The clone carrying this T cell receptor beta chain occurred a few times. Its specificity is unknown. Unmatched junction bases numbered 9, after V lost 4 bases and J lost 0 bases. This CDR3 is built from 17 residues. CDR1 is LGHDT and CDR2 is YNNKEL in the germline V gene (reference sequence). In making TCR beta libraries, quantitative 5'-RACE with molecular barcodes was used. TCRdb used MiXCR to reprocess the 5' RACE reads, holding one entry per CDR3 protein. Of some 87,000 distinct CDR3 sequences in the sample, around 26% are singletons; the top ten hold around 60%. This record comes from a study of CD8 T cells in ankylosing spondylitis. Study outcomes and limitations: Disease-linked clones, CD8+, were relatively rare in peripheral blood.

The rearrangement joins TRBV3-1 to TRBJ2-1, with 7 bases aligning to TRBD1. The sequence was obtained from a male donor with ankylosing spondylitis or in good health (not recorded which). Sequenced sample: blood, either unsorted or a sorted T cell fraction (not recorded which). This CDR3 reads CASSREWGQSSYNEQFF. The CDR3 DNA sequence: TGTGCCAGCAGCCGGGAGTGGGGACAGAGCTCCTACAATGAGCAGTTCTTC.